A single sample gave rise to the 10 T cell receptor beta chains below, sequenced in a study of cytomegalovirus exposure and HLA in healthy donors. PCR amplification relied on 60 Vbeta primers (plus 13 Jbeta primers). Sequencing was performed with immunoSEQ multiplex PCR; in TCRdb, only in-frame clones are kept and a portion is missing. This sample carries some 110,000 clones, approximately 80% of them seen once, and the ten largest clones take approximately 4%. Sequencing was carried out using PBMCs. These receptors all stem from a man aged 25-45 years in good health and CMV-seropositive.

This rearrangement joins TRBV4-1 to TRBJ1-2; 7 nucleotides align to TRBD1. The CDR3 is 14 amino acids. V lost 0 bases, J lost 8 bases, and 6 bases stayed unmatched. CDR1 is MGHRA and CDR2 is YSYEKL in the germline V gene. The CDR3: CASSQDLTGRGYTF. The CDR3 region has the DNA TGCGCCAGCAGCCAAGATCTGACAGGGAGAGGCTACACCTTC.

CDR3 amino acids: CASTLSEGSGYTF. The CDR3 DNA reads as TGTGCCAGCACTCTGTCGGAGGGCTCTGGCTACACCTTC. The chain joins TRBV2 to TRBJ1-2; D ambiguous. There are 13 residues in the CDR3. Germline loops: CDR1 SNHLY, CDR2 FYNNEI. V was pared by 7 bases and J by 7 bases, with 16 bases between.

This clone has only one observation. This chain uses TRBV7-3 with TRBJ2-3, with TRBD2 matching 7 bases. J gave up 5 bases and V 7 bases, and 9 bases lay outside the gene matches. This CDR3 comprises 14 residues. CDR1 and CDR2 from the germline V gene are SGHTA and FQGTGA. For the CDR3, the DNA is TGTGCCAGCACCGTGGGAGGGTTGGGAGATACGCAGTATTTT. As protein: CASTVGGLGDTQYF.

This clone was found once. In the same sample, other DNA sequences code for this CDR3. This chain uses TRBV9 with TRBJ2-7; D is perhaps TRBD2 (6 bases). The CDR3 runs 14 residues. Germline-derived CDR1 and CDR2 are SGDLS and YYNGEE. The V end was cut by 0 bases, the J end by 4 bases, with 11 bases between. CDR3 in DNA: TGTGCCAGCAGCGTAGGTGGGAGCGGGTACGAGCAGTACTTC. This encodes CASSVGGSGYEQYF. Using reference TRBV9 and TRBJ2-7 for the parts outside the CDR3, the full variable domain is DSGVTQTPKHLITATGQRVTLRCSPRSGDLSVYWYQQSLDQGLQFLIQYYNGEERAKGNILERFSAQQFPDLHSELNLSSLELGDSALYFCASSVGGSGYEQYFGPGTRLTVT.

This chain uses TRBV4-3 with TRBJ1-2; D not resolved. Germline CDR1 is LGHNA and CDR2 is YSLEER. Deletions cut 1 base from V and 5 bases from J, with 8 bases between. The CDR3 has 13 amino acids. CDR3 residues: CASSQAFGYGYTF. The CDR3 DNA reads TGCGCCAGCAGCCAAGCTTTCGGGTATGGCTACACCTTC.

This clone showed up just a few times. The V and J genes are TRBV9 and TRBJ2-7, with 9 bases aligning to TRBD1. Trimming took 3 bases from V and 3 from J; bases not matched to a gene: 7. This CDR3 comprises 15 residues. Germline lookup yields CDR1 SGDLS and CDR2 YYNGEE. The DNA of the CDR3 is TGTGCCAGCAGCGAGGGGACAGGGTGGAACTACGAGCAGTACTTC. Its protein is CASSEGTGWNYEQYF.

CDR3: CASSPLAVAQTQYF. In DNA, the CDR3 is TGTGCCAGCTCACCACTCGCAGTGGCCCAGACCCAGTACTTC. The V and J genes are TRBV18 and TRBJ2-5; D unresolved. V gave up 1 base and J gave up 6 bases, with 12 bases separating them. The V gene's germline CDR1 is KGHSH and CDR2 LQKENI. The CDR3 is 14 residues long. The variable domain in full, completed from reference TRBV18 and TRBJ2-5, reads NAGVMQNPRHLVRRRGQEARLRCSPMKGHSHVYWYRQLPEEGLKFMVYLQKENIIDESGMPKERFSAEFPKEGPSILRIQQVVRGDSAAYFCASSPLAVAQTQYFGPGTRLLVL.

CDR3 amino acids: CASSPGQGNEKLFF. CDR3 in DNA: TGTGCCAGCAGCCCGGGACAGGGGAATGAAAAACTGTTTTTT. V is TRBV9 and J is TRBJ1-4; TRBD1 aligns across 10 bases. Germline V gene data show CDR1 as SGDLS and CDR2 as YYNGEE. The V segment lost 4 bases and the J segment 5 bases; nucleotides outside the gene matches: 2. The CDR3 runs 14 residues. Looking up the rest from reference TRBV9 and TRBJ1-4 gives the full variable domain: DSGVTQTPKHLITATGQRVTLRCSPRSGDLSVYWYQQSLDQGLQFLIQYYNGEERAKGNILERFSAQQFPDLHSELNLSSLELGDSALYFCASSPGQGNEKLFFGSGTQLSVL.

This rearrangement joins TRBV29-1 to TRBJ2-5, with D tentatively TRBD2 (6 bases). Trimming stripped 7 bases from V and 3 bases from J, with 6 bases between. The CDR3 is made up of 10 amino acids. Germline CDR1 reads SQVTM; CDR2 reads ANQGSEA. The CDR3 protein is CSAGEETQYF. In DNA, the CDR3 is TGCAGCGCGGGGGAAGAGACCCAGTACTTC.

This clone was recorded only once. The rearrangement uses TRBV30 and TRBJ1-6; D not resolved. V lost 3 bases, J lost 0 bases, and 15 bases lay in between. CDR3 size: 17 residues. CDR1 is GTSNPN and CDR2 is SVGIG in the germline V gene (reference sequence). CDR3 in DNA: TGTGCCTGGAGAGCAACTGACGGGAGCTCCTATAATTCACCCCTCCACTTT. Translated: CAWRATDGSSYNSPLHF.